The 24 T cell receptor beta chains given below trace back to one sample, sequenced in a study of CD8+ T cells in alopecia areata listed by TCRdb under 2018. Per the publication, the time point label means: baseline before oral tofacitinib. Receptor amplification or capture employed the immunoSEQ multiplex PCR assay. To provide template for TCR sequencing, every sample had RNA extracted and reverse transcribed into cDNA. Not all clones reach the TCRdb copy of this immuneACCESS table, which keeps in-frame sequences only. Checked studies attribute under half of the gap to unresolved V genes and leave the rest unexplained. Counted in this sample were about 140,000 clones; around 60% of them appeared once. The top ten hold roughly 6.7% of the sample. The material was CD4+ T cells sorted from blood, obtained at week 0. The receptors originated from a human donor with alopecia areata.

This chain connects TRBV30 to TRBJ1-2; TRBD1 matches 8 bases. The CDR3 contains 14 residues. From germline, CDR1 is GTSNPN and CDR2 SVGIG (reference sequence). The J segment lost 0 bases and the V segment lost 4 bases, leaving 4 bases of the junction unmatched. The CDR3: CAWIGQGPNYGYTF. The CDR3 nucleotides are TGTGCCTGGATCGGACAGGGACCTAACTATGGCTACACCTTC.

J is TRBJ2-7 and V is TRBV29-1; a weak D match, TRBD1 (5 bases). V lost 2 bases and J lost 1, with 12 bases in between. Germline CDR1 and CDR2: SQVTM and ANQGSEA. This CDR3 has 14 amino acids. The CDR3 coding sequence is TGCAGCGTTGAAAAGCAGGGAAATTCCTACGAGCAGTACTTC. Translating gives CSVEKQGNSYEQYF.

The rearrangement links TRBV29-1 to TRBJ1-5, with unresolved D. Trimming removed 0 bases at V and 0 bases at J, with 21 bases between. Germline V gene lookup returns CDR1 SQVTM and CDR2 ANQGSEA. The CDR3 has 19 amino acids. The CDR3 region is CSVEDRAGRQYTSNQPQHF. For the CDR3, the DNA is TGCAGCGTTGAAGATAGGGCTGGGAGACAATATACTAGCAATCAGCCCCAGCATTTT.

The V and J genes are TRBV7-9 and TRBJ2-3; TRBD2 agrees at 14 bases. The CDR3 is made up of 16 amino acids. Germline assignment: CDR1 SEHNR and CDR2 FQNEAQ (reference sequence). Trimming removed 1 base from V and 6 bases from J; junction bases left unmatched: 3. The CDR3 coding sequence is TGTGCCAGCAGCTTAGGGACTAGCGGGGGGCCCGATACGCAGTATTTT. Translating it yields CASSLGTSGGPDTQYF.

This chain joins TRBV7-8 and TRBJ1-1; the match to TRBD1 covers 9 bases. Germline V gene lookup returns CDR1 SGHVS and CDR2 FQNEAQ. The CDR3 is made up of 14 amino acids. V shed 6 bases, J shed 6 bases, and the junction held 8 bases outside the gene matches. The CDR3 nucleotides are TGTGCCAGCAGTACACAGGGGGCTGGGGCTGAAGCTTTCTTT. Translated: CASSTQGAGAEAFF.

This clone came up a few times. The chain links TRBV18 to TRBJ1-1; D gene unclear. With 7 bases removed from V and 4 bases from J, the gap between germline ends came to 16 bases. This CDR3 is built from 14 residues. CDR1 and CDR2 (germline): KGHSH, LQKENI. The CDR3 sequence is CASFQTGRGTEAFF. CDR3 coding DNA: TGTGCCAGCTTCCAGACGGGGAGAGGCACTGAAGCTTTCTTT.

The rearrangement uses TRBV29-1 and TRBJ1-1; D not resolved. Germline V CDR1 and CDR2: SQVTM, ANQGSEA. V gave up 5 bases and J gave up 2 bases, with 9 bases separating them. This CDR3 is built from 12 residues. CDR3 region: CSVFLGNTEAFF. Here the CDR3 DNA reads TGCAGCGTTTTTTTGGGAAACACTGAAGCTTTCTTT.

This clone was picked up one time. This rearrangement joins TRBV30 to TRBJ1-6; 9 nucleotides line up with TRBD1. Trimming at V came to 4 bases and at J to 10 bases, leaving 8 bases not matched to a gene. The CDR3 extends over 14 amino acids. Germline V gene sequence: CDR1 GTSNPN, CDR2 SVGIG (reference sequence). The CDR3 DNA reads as TGTGCCTGGAATCCCGGGACAGGGTGGTCACCCCTCCACTTT. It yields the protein CAWNPGTGWSPLHF. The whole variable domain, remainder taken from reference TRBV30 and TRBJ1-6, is SQTIHQWPATLVQPVGSPLSLECTVEGTSNPNLYWYRQAAGRGLQLLFYSVGIGQISSEVPQNLSASRPQDRQFILSSKKLLLSDSGFYLCAWNPGTGWSPLHFGNGTRLTVT.

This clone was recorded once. CDR3 sequence: CASSLAGEGVAGYTF. CDR3 DNA: TGTGCCAGCAGCTTAGCAGGAGAAGGGGTCGCTGGCTACACCTTC. The chain employs TRBV7-2 and TRBJ1-2, with D tentatively TRBD1 (5 bases). Germline CDR1 SGHTA, CDR2 FQGNSA. The ends were cut back, 0 bases at V and 7 bases at J, with 15 bases in the middle. The length of the CDR3 is 15 residues.

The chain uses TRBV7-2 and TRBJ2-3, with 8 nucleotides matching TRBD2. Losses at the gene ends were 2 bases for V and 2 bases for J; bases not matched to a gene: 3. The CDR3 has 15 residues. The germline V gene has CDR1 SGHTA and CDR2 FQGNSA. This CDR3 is CASSLKRGYTDTQYF. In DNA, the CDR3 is TGTGCCAGCAGCTTAAAGCGGGGGTACACAGATACGCAGTATTTT.

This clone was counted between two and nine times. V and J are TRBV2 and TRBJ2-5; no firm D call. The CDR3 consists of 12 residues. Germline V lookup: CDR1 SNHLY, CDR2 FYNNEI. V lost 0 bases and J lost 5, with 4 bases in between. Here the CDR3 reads CASSEAGETQYF. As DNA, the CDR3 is TGTGCCAGCAGTGAAGCCGGGGAGACCCAGTACTTC.

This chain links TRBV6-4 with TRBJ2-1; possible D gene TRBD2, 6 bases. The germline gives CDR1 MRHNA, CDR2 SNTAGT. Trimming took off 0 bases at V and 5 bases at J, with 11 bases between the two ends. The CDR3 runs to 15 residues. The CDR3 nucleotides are TGTGCCAGCAGTGACTCTGGGGCGGGGCACAATGAGCAGTTCTTC. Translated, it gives CASSDSGAGHNEQFF.

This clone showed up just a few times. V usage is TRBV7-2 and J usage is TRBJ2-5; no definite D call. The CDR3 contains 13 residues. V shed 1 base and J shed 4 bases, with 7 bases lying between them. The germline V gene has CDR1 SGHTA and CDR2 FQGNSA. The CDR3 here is CASSLGGIETQYF. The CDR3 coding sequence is TGTGCCAGCAGCTTAGGGGGTATAGAGACCCAGTACTTC.

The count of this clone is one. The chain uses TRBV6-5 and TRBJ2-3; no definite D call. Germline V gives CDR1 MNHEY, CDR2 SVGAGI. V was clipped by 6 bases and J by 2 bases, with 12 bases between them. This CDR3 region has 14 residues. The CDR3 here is CASSFGPNTDTQYF. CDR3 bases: TGTGCCAGCAGCTTCGGACCAAACACAGATACGCAGTATTTT.

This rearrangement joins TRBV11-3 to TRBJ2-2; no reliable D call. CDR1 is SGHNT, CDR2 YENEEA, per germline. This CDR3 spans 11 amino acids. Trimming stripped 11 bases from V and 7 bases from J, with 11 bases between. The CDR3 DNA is TGTGCCTCGAAACAATACGGGGAGCTGTTTTTT. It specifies CASKQYGELFF.

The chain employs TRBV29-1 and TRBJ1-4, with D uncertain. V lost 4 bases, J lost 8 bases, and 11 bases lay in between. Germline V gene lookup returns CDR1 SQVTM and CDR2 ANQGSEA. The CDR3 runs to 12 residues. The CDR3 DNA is TGCAGCGTTGGAGATTTAGGCGAAAAACTGTTTTTT. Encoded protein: CSVGDLGEKLFF. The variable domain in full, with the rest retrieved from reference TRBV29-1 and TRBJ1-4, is SAVISQKPSRDICQRGTSLTIQCQVDSQVTMMFWYRQQPGQSLTLIATANQGSEATYESGFVIDKFPISRPNLTFSTLTVSNMSPEDSSIYLCSVGDLGEKLFFGSGTQLSVL.

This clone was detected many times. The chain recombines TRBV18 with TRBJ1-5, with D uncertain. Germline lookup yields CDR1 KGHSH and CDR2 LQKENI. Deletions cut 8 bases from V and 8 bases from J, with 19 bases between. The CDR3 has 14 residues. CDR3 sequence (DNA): TGTGCCAGCCAAGATATCGGCGGGGTGAAGCCCCAGCATTTT. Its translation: CASQDIGGVKPQHF.

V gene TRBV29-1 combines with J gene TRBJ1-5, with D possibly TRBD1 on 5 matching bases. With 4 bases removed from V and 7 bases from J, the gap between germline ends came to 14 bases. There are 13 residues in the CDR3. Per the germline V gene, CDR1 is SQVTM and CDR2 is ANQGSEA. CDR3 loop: CSVGDSRGQPQHF. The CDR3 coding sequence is TGCAGCGTTGGAGACAGTCGGGGACAGCCCCAGCATTTT.

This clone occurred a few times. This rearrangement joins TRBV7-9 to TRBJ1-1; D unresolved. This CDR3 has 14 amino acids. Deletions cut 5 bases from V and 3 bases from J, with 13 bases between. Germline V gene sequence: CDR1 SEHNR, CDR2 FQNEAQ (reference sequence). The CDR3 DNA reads TGTGCCAGCAGCAAAGTTGACCAGGACACTGAAGCTTTCTTT. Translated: CASSKVDQDTEAFF.

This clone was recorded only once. CDR3 sequence: CASSPTGGETQYF. The CDR3 region has the DNA TGTGCCAGCAGCCCAACAGGGGGGGAGACCCAGTACTTC. The genes are TRBV6-5 and TRBJ2-5; 8 bases are shared with TRBD1. The CDR3 has 13 amino acids. Looked up from germline, CDR1 is MNHEY and CDR2 is SVGAGI. Losses at the gene ends were 6 bases for V and 5 bases for J; bases not matched to a gene: 5.

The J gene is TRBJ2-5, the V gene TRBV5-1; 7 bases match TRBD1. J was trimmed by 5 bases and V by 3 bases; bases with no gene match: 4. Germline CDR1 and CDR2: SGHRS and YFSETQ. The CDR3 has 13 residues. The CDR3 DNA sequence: TGCGCCAGCAGCTCACAGGGGTGGGAGACCCAGTACTTC. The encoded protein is CASSSQGWETQYF.

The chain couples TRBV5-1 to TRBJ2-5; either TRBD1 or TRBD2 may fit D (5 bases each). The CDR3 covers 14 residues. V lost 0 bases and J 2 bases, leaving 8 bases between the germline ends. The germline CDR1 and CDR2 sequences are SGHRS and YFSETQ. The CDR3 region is CASSLGGAQETQYF. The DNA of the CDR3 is TGCGCCAGCAGCTTGGGAGGGGCACAAGAGACCCAGTACTTC.

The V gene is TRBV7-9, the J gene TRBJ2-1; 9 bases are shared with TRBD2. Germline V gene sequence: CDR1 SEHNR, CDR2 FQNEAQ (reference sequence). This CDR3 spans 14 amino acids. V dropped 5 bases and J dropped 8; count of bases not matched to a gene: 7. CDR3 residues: CASSLKGLAYEQFF. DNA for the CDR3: TGTGCCAGCAGCCTCAAGGGACTAGCCTATGAGCAGTTCTTC. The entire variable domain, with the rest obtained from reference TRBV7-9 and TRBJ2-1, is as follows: DTGVSQNPRHKITKRGQNVTFRCDPISEHNRLYWYRQTLGQGPEFLTYFQNEAQLEKSRLLSDRFSAERPKGSFSTLEIQRTEQGDSAMYLCASSLKGLAYEQFFGPGTRLTVL.

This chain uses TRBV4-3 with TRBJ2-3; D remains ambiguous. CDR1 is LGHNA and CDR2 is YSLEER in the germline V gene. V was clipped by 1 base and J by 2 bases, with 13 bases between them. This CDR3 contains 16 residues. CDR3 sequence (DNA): TGCGCCAGCAGCCAAGGAGTCAGACGAAACACAGATACGCAGTATTTT. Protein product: CASSQGVRRNTDTQYF.